Below are 5 T cell receptor beta chains sequenced from a single sample in a study of blood T cell repertoires in COVID-19. Data came from immunoSEQ multiplex PCR; TCRdb stores just in-frame clones and leaves some out. The data show roughly 120,000 clones, about 94% seen once. Source material: peripheral blood. Receptors originate from a man in his fifties with COVID-19, enrolled during active disease.

The chain recombines TRBV7-9 with TRBJ2-5; TRBD1 aligns across 8 bases. The CDR3 spans 13 residues. V shed 5 bases, J shed 5 bases, and the junction held 4 bases outside the gene matches. Per the germline V gene, CDR1 is SEHNR and CDR2 is FQNEAQ (reference sequence). The DNA for the CDR3 is TGTGCCAGCAGCACGGGGACAGGCGAGACCCAGTACTTC. Translating it yields CASSTGTGETQYF.

V gene TRBV11-1 combines with J gene TRBJ2-3, with D hard to call. V dropped 1 base and J dropped 8 bases, with 19 bases sitting between them. The germline gives CDR1 SGHAT, CDR2 FQDESV (reference sequence). CDR3 size: 16 residues. This CDR3 is CASSLGSRRFPSTQYF. For the CDR3, the DNA is TGTGCCAGCAGCTTAGGTTCGCGGCGCTTTCCCTCTACGCAGTATTTT.

The CDR3 DNA is TGTGCCAGTAGTATATCGGTTGATGGAGCCACAGATACGCAGTATTTT. The encoded protein is CASSISVDGATDTQYF. The J gene is TRBJ2-3, the V gene TRBV19; D is ambiguous. This CDR3 contains 16 residues. Trimming took 2 bases from V and 2 from J, leaving 14 bases between them. Germline CDR1 and CDR2: LNHDA and SQIVND (reference sequence).

This sequence joins TRBV5-1 and TRBJ2-2; 7 bases are shared with TRBD2. Germline CDR1 SGHRS, CDR2 YFSETQ. V lost 7 bases to trimming and J lost 2 bases; unmatched junction nucleotides: 5. The CDR3 has 14 amino acids. DNA of the CDR3: TGCGCCAGCGGAACTAGCGTCAACACCGGGGAGCTGTTTTTT. It encodes CASGTSVNTGELFF.

This clone appeared once. The J gene is TRBJ2-7, the V gene TRBV5-3, with D possibly being TRBD1 (7 bases). TRBV5-3 belongs to the ORF category, with a function that is uncertain. The V end was cut by 4 bases, the J end by 5 bases, with 16 bases between. The CDR3 runs 14 residues. CDR3 amino acids: CARSQEGTDDEQYF. CDR3 in DNA: TGTGCCAGAAGCCAGGAGGGGACAGATGACGAGCAGTACTTC.